These T cell receptor beta chains were read from a single sample in a study of shared clonotypes between healthy human individuals. The protocol was immunoSEQ multiplex PCR, while the TCRdb copy is restricted to in-frame clones and leaves out a portion. The sample includes around 330,000 clones, about 74% of them seen just once. What was sequenced was memory CD4+ T cells sorted from blood. The receptors were sampled from a man aged 25 to 45 in good health. Each CDR3 is given with its conserved first and last residue. Each record gives: V gene, clone size, CDR3 protein. Clone size appears in some rows only: once, few, many, or a class for an expanded clone.

TRBV30	once	CAWSPGGVSYF
TRBV19	few	CASRGQSGEKLFF
TRBV7-9	.	CASSLGFLAEAFF
TRBV7-9	few	CASSPRTSGNNEQFF
TRBV19	few	CASSRAGTLNYGYTF
TRBV5-4	.	CASSSYQNTDTQYF
TRBV4-1	.	CASSQVPQGNSYNEQFF
TRBV5-1	.	CASSLATGREAFF
TRBV2	.	CATRAQNTEAFF
TRBV18	.	CASSPVPRQGDYGYTF
TRBV28	.	CASAGVGEKLFF
TRBV11-2	.	CASSPRPKRNYEQYF
TRBV11-3	.	CASSLGPAETQYF
TRBV6-1	.	CASSELSGPGELFF
TRBV28	.	CASSFSAGTEAFF